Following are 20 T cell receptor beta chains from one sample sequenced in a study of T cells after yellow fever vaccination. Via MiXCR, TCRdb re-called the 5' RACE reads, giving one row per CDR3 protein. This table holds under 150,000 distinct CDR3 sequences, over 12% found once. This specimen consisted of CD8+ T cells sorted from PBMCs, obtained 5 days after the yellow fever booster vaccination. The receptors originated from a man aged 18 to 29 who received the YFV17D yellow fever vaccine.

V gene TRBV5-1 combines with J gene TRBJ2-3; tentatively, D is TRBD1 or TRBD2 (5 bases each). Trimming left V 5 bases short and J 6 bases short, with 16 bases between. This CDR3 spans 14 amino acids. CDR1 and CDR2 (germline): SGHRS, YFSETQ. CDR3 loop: CASRGWGYSDTQYF. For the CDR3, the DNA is TGCGCCAGCAGAGGCTGGGGGTACTCCGATACGCAGTATTTT.

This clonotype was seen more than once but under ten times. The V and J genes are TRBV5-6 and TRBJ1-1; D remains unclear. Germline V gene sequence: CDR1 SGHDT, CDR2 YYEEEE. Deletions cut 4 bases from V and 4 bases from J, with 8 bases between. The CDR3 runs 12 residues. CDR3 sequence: CASSISFTEAFF. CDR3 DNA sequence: TGTGCCAGCAGCATCAGTTTCACTGAAGCTTTCTTT.

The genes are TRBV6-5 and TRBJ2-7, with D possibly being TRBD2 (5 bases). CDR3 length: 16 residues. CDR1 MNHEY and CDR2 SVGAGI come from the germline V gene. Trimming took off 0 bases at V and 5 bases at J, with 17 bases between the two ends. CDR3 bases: TGTGCCAGCAGTTACTCGACTTTGCCGGGGTTCAACGAGCAGTACTTC. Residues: CASSYSTLPGFNEQYF.

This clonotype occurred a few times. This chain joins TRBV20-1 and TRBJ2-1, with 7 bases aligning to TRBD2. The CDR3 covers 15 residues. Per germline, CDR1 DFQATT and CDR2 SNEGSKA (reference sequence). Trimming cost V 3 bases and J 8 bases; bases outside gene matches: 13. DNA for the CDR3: TGCAGTGCTAGTGATAAGCGGGGCCCTACGCATGAGCAGTTCTTC. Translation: CSASDKRGPTHEQFF.

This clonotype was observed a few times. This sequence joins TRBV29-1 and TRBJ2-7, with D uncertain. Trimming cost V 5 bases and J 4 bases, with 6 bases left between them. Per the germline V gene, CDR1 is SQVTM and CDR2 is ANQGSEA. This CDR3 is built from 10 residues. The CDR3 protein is CSVREYEQYF. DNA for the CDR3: TGCAGCGTTAGAGAATACGAGCAGTACTTC.

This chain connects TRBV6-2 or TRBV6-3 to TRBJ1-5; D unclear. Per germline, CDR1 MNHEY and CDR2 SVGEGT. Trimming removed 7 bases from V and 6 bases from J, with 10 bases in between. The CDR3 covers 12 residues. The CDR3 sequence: CASTMGSQPQHF. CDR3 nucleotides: TGTGCCAGCACCATGGGATCTCAGCCCCAGCATTTT.

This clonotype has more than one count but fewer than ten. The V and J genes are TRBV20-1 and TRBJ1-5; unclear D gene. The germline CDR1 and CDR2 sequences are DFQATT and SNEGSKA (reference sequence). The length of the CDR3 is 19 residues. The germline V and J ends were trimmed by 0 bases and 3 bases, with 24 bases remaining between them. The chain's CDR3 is CSARDPNFLAGSPNQPQHF. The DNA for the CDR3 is TGCAGTGCTAGAGACCCCAATTTTCTGGCTGGGAGTCCCAATCAGCCCCAGCATTTT.

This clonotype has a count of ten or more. The CDR3 DNA reads as TGCAGTGCTAGAGATCGGGCAACCTACGAGCAGTACTTC. The encoded protein is CSARDRATYEQYF. This rearrangement joins TRBV20-1 to TRBJ2-7; D is undetermined. This CDR3 region has 13 residues. The V gene's germline CDR1 is DFQATT and CDR2 SNEGSKA (reference sequence). Trimming removed 0 bases at V and 2 bases at J, with 8 bases between.

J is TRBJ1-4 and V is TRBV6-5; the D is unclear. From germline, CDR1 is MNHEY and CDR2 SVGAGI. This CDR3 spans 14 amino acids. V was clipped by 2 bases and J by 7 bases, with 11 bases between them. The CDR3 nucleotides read TGTGCCAGCAGTTACGCAGTCCGAGGTGAAAAACTGTTTTTT. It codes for CASSYAVRGEKLFF.

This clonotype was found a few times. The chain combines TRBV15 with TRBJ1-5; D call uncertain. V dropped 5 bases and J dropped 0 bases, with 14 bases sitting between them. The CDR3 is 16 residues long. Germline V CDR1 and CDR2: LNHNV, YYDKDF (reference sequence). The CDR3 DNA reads TGTGCCACCAGCCCCGAAGGAGGGTATAGCAATCAGCCCCAGCATTTT. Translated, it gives CATSPEGGYSNQPQHF.

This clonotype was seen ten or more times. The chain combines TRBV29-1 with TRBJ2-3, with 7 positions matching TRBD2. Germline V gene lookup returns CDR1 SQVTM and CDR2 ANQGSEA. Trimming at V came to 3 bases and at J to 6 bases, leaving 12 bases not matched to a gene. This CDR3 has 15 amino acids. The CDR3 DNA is TGCAGCGTTGACGGAATAGCGGGTGAAGAGGATACGCAGTATTTT. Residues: CSVDGIAGEEDTQYF.

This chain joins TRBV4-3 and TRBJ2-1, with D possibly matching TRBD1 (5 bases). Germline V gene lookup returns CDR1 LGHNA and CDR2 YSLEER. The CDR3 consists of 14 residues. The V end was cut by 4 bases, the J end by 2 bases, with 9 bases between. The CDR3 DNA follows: TGCGCCAGCAGCCCCCAGGGAACCTACAATGAGCAGTTCTTC. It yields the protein CASSPQGTYNEQFF.

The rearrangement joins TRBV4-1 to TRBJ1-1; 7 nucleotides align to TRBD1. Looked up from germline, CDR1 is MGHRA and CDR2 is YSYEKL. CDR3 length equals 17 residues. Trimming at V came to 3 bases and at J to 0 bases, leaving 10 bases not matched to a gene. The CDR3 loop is CASSQRLQGTMNTEAFF. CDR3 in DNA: TGCGCCAGCAGCCAGAGACTACAGGGGACGATGAACACTGAAGCTTTCTTT.

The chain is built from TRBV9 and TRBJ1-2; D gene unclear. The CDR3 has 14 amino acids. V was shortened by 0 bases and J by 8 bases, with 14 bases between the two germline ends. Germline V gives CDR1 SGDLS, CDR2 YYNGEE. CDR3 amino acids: CASSVAVGMGGYTF. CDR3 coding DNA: TGTGCCAGCAGCGTAGCCGTGGGAATGGGGGGCTACACCTTC.

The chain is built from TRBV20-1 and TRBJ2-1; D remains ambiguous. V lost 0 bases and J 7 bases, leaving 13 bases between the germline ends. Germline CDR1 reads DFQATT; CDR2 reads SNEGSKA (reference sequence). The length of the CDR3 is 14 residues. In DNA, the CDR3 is TGCAGTGCTAGAGATCTTGGGGTCTGGAATGAGCAGTTCTTC. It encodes CSARDLGVWNEQFF.

The CDR3 is CASSRGAGGPRETQYF. The DNA for the CDR3 is TGCGCCAGCAGCCGCGGGGCGGGGGGGCCTCGAGAGACCCAGTACTTC. The chain joins TRBV4-3 to TRBJ2-5, with 9 nucleotides matching TRBD2. This CDR3 is built from 16 residues. Losses at the gene ends were 4 bases for V and 4 bases for J; bases not matched to a gene: 10. Germline CDR1 LGHNA, CDR2 YSLEER.

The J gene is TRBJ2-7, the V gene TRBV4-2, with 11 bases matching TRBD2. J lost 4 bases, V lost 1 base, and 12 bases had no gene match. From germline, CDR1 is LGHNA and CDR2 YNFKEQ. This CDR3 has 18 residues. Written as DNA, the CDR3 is TGTGCCAGCAGCCAAGTTTCTAGCGGGGGGTCCTTGCCTTACGAGCAGTACGTC. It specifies CASSQVSSGGSLPYEQYV.

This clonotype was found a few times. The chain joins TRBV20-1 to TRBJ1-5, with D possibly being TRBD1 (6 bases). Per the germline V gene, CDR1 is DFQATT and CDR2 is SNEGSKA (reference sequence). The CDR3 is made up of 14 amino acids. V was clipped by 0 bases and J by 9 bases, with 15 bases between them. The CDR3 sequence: CSARDWQGIGPQHF. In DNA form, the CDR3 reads TGCAGTGCTAGAGATTGGCAGGGGATTGGGCCCCAGCATTTT.

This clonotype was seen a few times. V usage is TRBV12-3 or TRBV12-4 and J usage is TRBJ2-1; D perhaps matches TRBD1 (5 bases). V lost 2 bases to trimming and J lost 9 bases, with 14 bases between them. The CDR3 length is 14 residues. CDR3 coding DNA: TGTGCCAGCAGTTTATCGGAGACAGTAGCTGAGCAGTTCTTC. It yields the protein CASSLSETVAEQFF.

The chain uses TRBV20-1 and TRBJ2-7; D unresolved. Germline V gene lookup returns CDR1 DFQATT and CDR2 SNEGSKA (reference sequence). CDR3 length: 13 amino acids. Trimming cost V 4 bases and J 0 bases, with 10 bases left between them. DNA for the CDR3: TGCAGTGCTATCGGAACGCGCTCCTACGAGCAGTACGTC. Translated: CSAIGTRSYEQYV.